Each of the 17 T cell receptor beta chains below was sequenced from the same sample in a study of blood T cell repertoires in COVID-19. The method was immunoSEQ multiplex PCR; TCRdb's version includes in-frame clones alone and lacks a portion of them. The sample lists roughly 290,000 clones, roughly 85% occurring once. Input material: PBMCs or T cells enriched from blood (not recorded which). The source of these receptors is a man aged 25 to 40 who had recovered from COVID-19.

V is TRBV18 and J is TRBJ2-5; a possible D gene is TRBD2 (5 bases). V was clipped by 5 bases and J by 5 bases, with 9 bases between them. Per the germline V gene, CDR1 is KGHSH and CDR2 is LQKENI. This CDR3 is 12 amino acids long. CDR3 in amino acids: CASSERGETQYF. The CDR3 nucleotides read TGTGCCAGCTCAGAGCGCGGGGAGACCCAGTACTTC.

CDR3 bases: TGTGCCAGCAGTTACCGGGACAGGGGTGTCTACGAGCAGTACTTC. As protein: CASSYRDRGVYEQYF. This rearrangement joins TRBV6-5 to TRBJ2-7; 10 bases are a match to TRBD1. Germline V CDR1 and CDR2: MNHEY, SVGAGI. The CDR3 has 15 residues. V shed 2 bases and J 3 bases; nucleotides not matched to a gene: 4.

This clone was seen only once. J is TRBJ2-7 and V is TRBV14; D uncertain. Germline CDR1 reads SGHDN; CDR2 reads FVKESK. Trimming shortened V by 0 bases and J by 3 bases, and 3 bases separated the two germline ends. This CDR3 is 12 amino acids long. The CDR3 loop is CASSQEYYEQYF. The CDR3 DNA sequence: TGTGCCAGCAGCCAAGAATACTACGAGCAGTACTTC. The variable domain in full, completed from reference TRBV14 and TRBJ2-7, reads EAGVTQFPSHSVIEKGQTVTLRCDPISGHDNLYWYRRVMGKEIKFLLHFVKESKQDESGMPNNRFLAERTGGTYSTLKVQPAELEDSGVYFCASSQEYYEQYFGPGTRLTVT.

The J gene is TRBJ1-5, the V gene TRBV7-8; TRBD1 aligns across 7 bases. V was pared by 1 base and J by 0 bases, with 9 bases of the junction left unmatched. Germline values: CDR1 SGHVS, CDR2 FQNEAQ. This CDR3 comprises 18 residues. This CDR3 is CASSLVAGGLDSNQPQHF. In DNA, the CDR3 is TGTGCCAGCAGCTTAGTCGCAGGGGGGCTCGATAGCAATCAGCCCCAGCATTTT. Full variable domain (remainder filled in from reference TRBV7-8 and TRBJ1-5): GAGVSQSPRYKVAKRGQDVALRCDPISGHVSLFWYQQALGQGPEFLTYFQNEAQLDKSGLPSDRFFAERPEGSVSTLKIQRTQQEDSAVYLCASSLVAGGLDSNQPQHFGDGTRLSIL.

V is TRBV2 and J is TRBJ1-6; D not certain. CDR3 length: 13 amino acids. V lost 6 bases, J lost 7 bases, and 10 bases lay in between. CDR1 is SNHLY and CDR2 is FYNNEI in the germline V gene. The DNA of the CDR3 is TGTGCCAGCAGGCTCAGCGAGAATTCACCCCTCCACTTT. This sequence encodes CASRLSENSPLHF.

The J gene is TRBJ1-2, the V gene TRBV30; TRBD1 might be the D (5 bases). Deletions cut 3 bases from V and 3 bases from J, with 14 bases between. The CDR3 covers 14 residues. The germline V gene has CDR1 GTSNPN and CDR2 SVGIG (reference sequence). The CDR3 loop is CAWRSGRVDYGYTF. CDR3 nucleotides: TGTGCCTGGAGATCAGGGCGTGTCGACTATGGCTACACCTTC. Filled out from reference TRBV30 and TRBJ1-2, the complete variable domain reads SQTIHQWPATLVQPVGSPLSLECTVEGTSNPNLYWYRQAAGRGLQLLFYSVGIGQISSEVPQNLSASRPQDRQFILSSKKLLLSDSGFYLCAWRSGRVDYGYTFGSGTRLTVV.

This clone was seen a single time. The rearrangement links TRBV3-1 (or the pseudogene TRBV3-2) to TRBJ2-2; the match to TRBD1 covers 9 bases. The CDR3 contains 13 residues. V was pared by 8 bases and J by 6 bases, with 4 bases of the junction left unmatched. Germline V CDR1 and CDR2: LGHDT, YNNKEL (reference sequence). The CDR3 region has the DNA TGTGCCAGCTCGGGACAGGGCGCCGGGGAGCTGTTTTTT. Residues: CASSGQGAGELFF.

The J gene is TRBJ1-2, the V gene TRBV24-1; D possibly corresponds to TRBD1 (5 bases). The CDR3 totals 13 residues. Trimming took 4 bases from V and 4 from J, leaving 9 bases between them. Germline-derived CDR1 and CDR2 are KGHDR and SFDVKD. CDR3 region: CATSEGVGYGYTF. The CDR3 nucleotides are TGTGCCACCAGTGAAGGGGTGGGCTATGGCTACACCTTC.

This clone was counted a few times. This chain links TRBV29-1 with TRBJ1-2; 7 bases line up with TRBD1. The CDR3 contains 12 residues. Germline loops: CDR1 SQVTM, CDR2 ANQGSEA. The V gene end was trimmed by 7 bases and the J gene end by 8 bases; junction bases not matched to a gene: 10. The CDR3 region is CSARQGTGGYTF. CDR3 nucleotide sequence: TGCAGCGCACGACAGGGTACGGGAGGCTACACCTTC.

The V call is TRBV2, the J call TRBJ1-6; no clear D gene. V dropped 0 bases and J dropped 4 bases, with 10 bases sitting between them. This CDR3 is 16 amino acids long. Germline V CDR1 and CDR2: SNHLY, FYNNEI. CDR3 residues: CASSEARGLYNSPLHF. The CDR3 DNA sequence: TGTGCCAGCAGTGAAGCGAGAGGTCTATATAATTCACCCCTCCACTTT. Combining the CDR3 with reference TRBV2 and TRBJ1-6 gives the whole variable domain EPEVTQTPSHQVTQMGQEVILRCVPISNHLYFYWYRQILGQKVEFLVSFYNNEISEKSEIFDDQFSVERPDGSNFTLKIRSTKLEDSAMYFCASSEARGLYNSPLHFGNGTRLTVT.

This chain links TRBV2 with TRBJ1-4; 7 nucleotides align to TRBD1. J gave up 8 bases and V 7 bases, and 13 bases lay outside the gene matches. The CDR3 is 15 residues long. CDR1 and CDR2 from the germline V gene are SNHLY and FYNNEI. Written as DNA, the CDR3 is TGTGCCAGCATCAGAGAACAGGGGCTTGGAGAAAAACTGTTTTTT. Residues: CASIREQGLGEKLFF.

The rearrangement uses TRBV4-1 and TRBJ1-4; D perhaps matches TRBD1 (5 bases). The CDR3 sequence is 14 residues long. Germline CDR1 and CDR2: MGHRA and YSYEKL. Trimming cost V 4 bases and J 4 bases, with 10 bases left between them. In DNA form, the CDR3 reads TGCGCCAGCAGCCTCGTGGGGGGTAATGAAAAACTGTTTTTT. Its translation: CASSLVGGNEKLFF.

In nucleotides, the CDR3 is TGTGCCAGCAGCCCCCCAGGGACTGGAAACACCATATATTTT. It codes for CASSPPGTGNTIYF. The genes are TRBV9 and TRBJ1-3; tentatively, D is TRBD1 (5 bases). In germline, CDR1 is SGDLS, CDR2 YYNGEE. V lost 4 bases and J 2 bases, leaving 10 bases between the germline ends. The CDR3 has 14 amino acids.

The chain combines TRBV19 with TRBJ2-7, with 7 bases that match TRBD1. Trimming cost V 5 bases and J 3 bases; bases outside gene matches: 7. The CDR3 is 14 residues long. Germline CDR1 LNHDA, CDR2 SQIVND (reference sequence). CDR3 bases: TGTGCCAGTAGTGTGGGGACAGCTTACTACGAGCAGTACTTC. Encoded protein: CASSVGTAYYEQYF.

CDR3 sequence: CASSFGRVEPQHF. In DNA form, the CDR3 reads TGTGCCAGCAGCTTCGGTAGAGTCGAACCCCAGCATTTT. The rearrangement uses TRBV13 and TRBJ1-5, with D unresolved. This CDR3 region has 13 residues. The V end was cut by 3 bases, the J end by 10 bases, with 13 bases between. The V gene's germline CDR1 is PRHDT and CDR2 FYEKMQ (reference sequence).

DNA for the CDR3: TGTGCCAGCAGTTACTCGACTAGCGGGGGTACCGGGGAGCTGTTTTTT. Protein: CASSYSTSGGTGELFF. The chain carries TRBV6-5 and TRBJ2-2, with 12 nucleotides matching TRBD2. Trimming at V came to 0 bases and at J to 5 bases, leaving 1 base not matched to a gene. The CDR3 extends over 16 amino acids. Germline V gene data show CDR1 as MNHEY and CDR2 as SVGAGI.

The gene calls are TRBV30 and TRBJ1-6; 7 bases align to TRBD1. The junction had 10 bases not matched to a gene; V was cut back by 2 bases and J by 9 bases. Germline V gene sequence: CDR1 GTSNPN, CDR2 SVGIG (reference sequence). This CDR3 comprises 15 residues. The CDR3, as DNA: TGTGCCTGGAGTTCAGCAATCAGGGGGTCTTCACCCCTCCACTTT. Its protein product is CAWSSAIRGSSPLHF.